This T cell receptor beta chain was found in a study of blood T cell repertoires in COVID-19. The repertoire was sequenced with immunoSEQ multiplex PCR; TCRdb's copy has only in-frame clones and lacks some. The table shows approximately 300,000 clones, with around 92% occurring only once. The CDR3 extends over 15 amino acids. J was trimmed by 7 bases and V by 0 bases; bases with no gene match: 6. Two negative PCRs, clearance, or symptom resolution were required of recovered Cohort 3 donors. Material: PBMCs or T cells enriched from blood (not recorded which). The J gene is TRBJ2-7, the V gene TRBV23-1; TRBD1 matches at 10 bases. TRBV23-1 is labeled an ORF, and its function is uncertain. The TCR comes from a woman in her twenties or thirties who had recovered from COVID-19. DNA for the CDR3: TGCGCCAGCAGTCAATCGGGACAGGGGACTCCGGAGCAGTACTTC. Residues: CASSQSGQGTPEQYF.